One sample yielded the 8 T cell receptor beta chains listed below, sequenced in a study of radiotherapy plus CTLA-4 blockade in lung cancer (dated 2018 in TCRdb). The receptor library was made with the immunoSEQ multiplex PCR assay. TCRdb holds this immuneACCESS table with in-frame rearrangements only. Some clones are missing; in checked studies, unresolved V genes explain under half, and the rest has no known cause. In this sample the table shows roughly 54,000 clones, 84% of which occur a single time. The ten biggest clones cover around 4.8% of the sample. Sequenced here: peripheral blood, sampled from a patient treated with radiotherapy plus ipilimumab. These TCRs come from a human donor with non-small cell lung cancer whose response to radiotherapy plus ipilimumab could not be evaluated.

The genes are TRBV4-3 and TRBJ2-5, with D perhaps matching TRBD1 (5 bases). The last part of the DNA fits TRBJ2-7 better; the J call may be wrong. The CDR3 has 15 amino acids. Germline V CDR1 and CDR2: LGHNA, YSLEER. The CDR3 coding sequence is TGCGCCAGCAGCCAAGAAAGGGCCAGGGCCATCGAGCAGTACTTC. It is translated as CASSQERARAIEQYF.

This clone was counted once. The V call is TRBV6-5, the J call TRBJ2-1; TRBD2 agrees at 11 bases. The CDR3 has 13 residues. The V gene's germline CDR1 is MNHEY and CDR2 SVGAGI. The junction had 6 bases not matched to a gene; V was cut back by 10 bases and J by 7 bases. Written as DNA, the CDR3 is TGTGCCACCCGACTAGCGGGGTCTAATGAGCAGTTCTTC. It codes for CATRLAGSNEQFF.

This CDR3 is CASSRDRGLTTNEKLFF. CDR3 DNA sequence: TGTGCCAGCAGTCGAGACAGGGGGCTAACAACTAATGAAAAACTGTTTTTT. This chain links TRBV28 with TRBJ1-4, with 10 bases that match TRBD1. The trim removed 5 bases at V and 0 bases at J, leaving 6 bases unmatched. Per the germline V gene, CDR1 is MDHEN and CDR2 is SYDVKM. The CDR3 contains 17 residues. Filled out from reference TRBV28 and TRBJ1-4, the complete variable domain reads DVKVTQSSRYLVKRTGEKVFLECVQDMDHENMFWYRQDPGLGLRLIYFSYDVKMKEKGDIPEGYSVSREKKERFSLILESASTNQTSMYLCASSRDRGLTTNEKLFFGSGTQLSVL.

This clone occurred once. The chain is built from TRBV7-2 and TRBJ2-3; weak D call: TRBD2 (5 bases). The CDR3 runs 15 residues. Trimming pared 1 base from V and 0 bases from J, leaving 8 bases between. Germline V lookup: CDR1 SGHTA, CDR2 FQGNSA. Here the CDR3 DNA reads TGTGCCAGCAGCTTAGGTTGGACTAGCACAGATACGCAGTATTTT. This codes for CASSLGWTSTDTQYF.

The chain joins TRBV9 to TRBJ1-2, with 7 bases lining up with TRBD1. This CDR3 region has 15 residues. CDR1 and CDR2 from the germline V gene are SGDLS and YYNGEE. Germline trimming cut 2 bases from V and 6 bases from J; bases unmatched to any gene: 10. CDR3 region: CASSVALARGHGYTF. The DNA for the CDR3 is TGTGCCAGCAGCGTGGCCCTAGCAAGGGGGCATGGCTACACCTTC. The whole variable domain, remainder taken from reference TRBV9 and TRBJ1-2, is DSGVTQTPKHLITATGQRVTLRCSPRSGDLSVYWYQQSLDQGLQFLIQYYNGEERAKGNILERFSAQQFPDLHSELNLSSLELGDSALYFCASSVALARGHGYTFGSGTRLTVV.

The chain links TRBV6-5 to TRBJ2-4; maybe TRBD1 (6 bases). This CDR3 is 12 amino acids long. Germline V gene sequence: CDR1 MNHEY, CDR2 SVGAGI. V lost 10 bases, J lost 3 bases, and 10 bases lay in between. The CDR3 sequence is CATTGIKNIQYF. The CDR3 DNA is TGTGCCACTACAGGGATCAAAAACATTCAGTACTTC.

The rearrangement links TRBV7-8 to TRBJ2-4; 9 bases map to TRBD2. Losses at the gene ends were 1 base for V and 7 bases for J; bases not matched to a gene: 5. The CDR3 loop spans 15 amino acids. The germline V gene encodes CDR1 SGHVS and CDR2 FQNEAQ. The CDR3, as DNA: TGTGCCAGCAGCTTAGTAGCGGGAGCCCCCAACATTCAGTACTTC. Its protein product is CASSLVAGAPNIQYF.

The chain uses TRBV5-1 and TRBJ1-1; D unclear. The germline V gene has CDR1 SGHRS and CDR2 YFSETQ. Trimming removed 4 bases from V and 7 bases from J, with 11 bases in between. This CDR3 has 12 amino acids. CDR3: CASSPDFVEAFF. The CDR3 coding sequence is TGCGCCAGCAGCCCTGACTTTGTTGAAGCTTTCTTT.